These 27 T cell receptor beta chains were sequenced from one sample in a study of T cells in Graves' hyperthyroidism and ophthalmopathy. Using RNA transcripts as the source, TCR beta CDR3 regions were amplified. Researchers ran a first-round RT-PCR on the TCR CDR3 using the HTBI primer set. TCRdb recomputed calls from the multiplex PCR reads with MiXCR, one row per CDR3 protein. The sample has fewer than 300,000 distinct CDR3 sequences; nearly 15% are singletons. Sample: blood. Receptor source: a woman in her forties or fifties with Graves' hyperthyroidism that later progressed to Graves' ophthalmopathy.

The chain joins TRBV24-1 to TRBJ2-1; no reliable D call. The CDR3 covers 15 residues. Germline V gene sequence: CDR1 KGHDR, CDR2 SFDVKD. Between the trimmed V and J ends, which lost 3 bases and 1 base, there was a span of 9 bases. The CDR3 sequence is CATSDQIGSYNEQFF. CDR3 sequence (DNA): TGTGCCACCAGTGATCAGATTGGGTCCTACAATGAGCAGTTCTTC.

As concerns this clonotype: This may be a read error: a much more frequent sequence differs by one nucleotide. The CDR3 spells CVSSLGRPGELFF. In DNA, the CDR3 is TGTGTCAGCAGTTTAGGCCGTCCCGGGGAGCTGTTTTTT. This sequence joins TRBV28 and TRBJ2-2, with D hard to call. This CDR3 spans 13 amino acids. Germline V gives CDR1 MDHEN, CDR2 SYDVKM.

The chain joins TRBV20-1 to TRBJ1-5; 7 bases map to TRBD1. From germline, CDR1 is DFQATT and CDR2 SNEGSKA (reference sequence). V lost 6 bases to trimming and J lost 5 bases; unmatched junction nucleotides: 10. CDR3 length: 14 residues. The CDR3 reads CSAKGTDLDQPQHF. CDR3 bases: TGCAGTGCCAAGGGGACAGACCTCGATCAGCCCCAGCATTTT.

This clonotype was counted ten times or more. As DNA, the CDR3 is TGTGCCAGCAGCCACCTACTAGCGGGAGCCAACGAGCAGTACTTC. It is translated as CASSHLLAGANEQYF. J is TRBJ2-7 and V is TRBV3-1; 11 nucleotides agree with TRBD2. The length of the CDR3 is 15 residues. After removal of 3 bases from V and 5 bases from J, the junction contained 6 bases not matched to a gene. CDR1 LGHDT and CDR2 YNNKEL come from the germline V gene (reference sequence).

This clonotype was counted at least ten times. The gene calls are TRBV6-5 and TRBJ2-7; TRBD1 matches 7 bases. This CDR3 is 17 amino acids long. The V and J ends lost 0 bases and 4 bases, in that order; junction bases with no gene match: 12. The V gene's germline CDR1 is MNHEY and CDR2 SVGAGI. The CDR3 sequence: CASSYSPGGIFAYEQYF. DNA for the CDR3: TGTGCCAGCAGTTACTCCCCAGGGGGAATTTTCGCATACGAGCAGTACTTC.

This chain connects TRBV20-1 to TRBJ2-3, with D tentatively TRBD1 (6 bases). The CDR3 length is 17 residues. In germline, CDR1 is DFQATT, CDR2 SNEGSKA (reference sequence). Trimming pared 0 bases from V and 4 bases from J, leaving 20 bases between. The CDR3 loop is CSAREIHRDTVSDTQYF. CDR3 DNA sequence: TGCAGTGCTAGAGAAATACACCGGGACACCGTCTCAGATACGCAGTATTTT.

This clonotype has more than one count but fewer than ten. The V call is TRBV5-4, the J call TRBJ2-7; 10 bases match TRBD1. The germline CDR1 and CDR2 sequences are SGHNT and YYREEE (reference sequence). Trimming took 4 bases from V and 5 from J; bases not matched to a gene: 9. There are 15 residues in the CDR3. As DNA, the CDR3 is TGTGCCAGCAGCCGGACAGGGGGTATATTGAACGAGCAGTACTTC. Translation gives CASSRTGGILNEQYF. Full variable domain (rest looked up from reference TRBV5-4 and TRBJ2-7): ETGVTQSPTHLIKTRGQQVTLRCSSQSGHNTVSWYQQALGQGPQFIFQYYREEENGRGNFPPRFSGLQFPNYSSELNVNALELDDSALYLCASSRTGGILNEQYFGPGTRLTVT.

This clonotype was counted a few times. This may arise from a read error, as a much more abundant clone is one base away. The CDR3 here is CACATSVNTDTQYF. The CDR3 nucleotides read TGTGCCTGCGCGACTAGCGTGAACACAGATACGCAGTATTTT. The chain couples TRBV6-1 to TRBJ2-3; 8 bases are a match to TRBD2. J lost 2 bases, V lost 11 bases, and 9 bases had no gene match. Germline CDR1 reads MNHNS; CDR2 reads SASEGT. This CDR3 comprises 14 residues.

This clonotype was observed many times. The chain employs TRBV28 and TRBJ1-2; D perhaps matches TRBD1 (5 bases). CDR3 length equals 13 residues. Germline V gene data show CDR1 as MDHEN and CDR2 as SYDVKM. The V end lost 4 bases, the J end lost 5 bases, and 11 bases lay between the germline ends. CDR3 sequence reads: CASSSPGRYGYTF. The CDR3 DNA is TGTGCCAGCAGTTCCCCGGGACGGTATGGCTACACCTTC.

This clonotype was found many times. The V and J genes are TRBV20-1 and TRBJ2-2, with D possibly TRBD2 on 6 matching bases. V was cut by 0 bases and J by 0 bases, with 14 bases left in between. There are 17 residues in the CDR3. CDR1 is DFQATT, CDR2 SNEGSKA, per germline (reference sequence). The CDR3 region is CSARDTRDLPNTGELFF. CDR3 coding DNA: TGCAGTGCTAGAGACACTCGGGACTTGCCGAACACCGGGGAGCTGTTTTTT.

There are many counts of this clonotype. The rearrangement uses TRBV20-1 and TRBJ2-7; 9 bases agree with TRBD1. The CDR3 is 13 residues long. The germline V gene has CDR1 DFQATT and CDR2 SNEGSKA (reference sequence). J was trimmed by 5 bases and V by 6 bases; bases with no gene match: 8. This CDR3 reads CSAQGDRANEQYF. The CDR3 coding sequence is TGCAGTGCACAGGGGGACAGGGCCAACGAGCAGTACTTC.

This clonotype was recorded at least ten times. The V call is TRBV3-1, the J call TRBJ1-2, with D possibly TRBD1 on 6 matching bases. The CDR3 spans 16 residues. Per the germline V gene, CDR1 is LGHDT and CDR2 is YNNKEL (reference sequence). Trimming stripped 5 bases from V and 7 bases from J, with 23 bases between. CDR3 nucleotides: TGTGCCAGCAGCGCGCGAGGGGGGGACCAGACAGGTGGCTACACCTTC. It is translated as CASSARGGDQTGGYTF.

This clonotype was seen repeatedly, ten times or more. This chain joins TRBV7-8 and TRBJ2-5; no clear D gene. Looked up from germline, CDR1 is SGHVS and CDR2 is FQNEAQ. The CDR3 is 15 amino acids. Trimming left V 0 bases short and J 4 bases short, with 12 bases between. CDR3 sequence (DNA): TGTGCCAGCAGCTTAGCCCACCTGGAGTCAGAGACCCAGTACTTC. Translation gives CASSLAHLESETQYF.

This clonotype was seen at least ten times. The rearrangement uses TRBV20-1 and TRBJ1-1; D is perhaps TRBD1 (5 bases). Trimming cost V 6 bases and J 8 bases, with 16 bases left between them. The CDR3 spans 12 residues. Germline V lookup: CDR1 DFQATT, CDR2 SNEGSKA (reference sequence). CDR3 coding DNA: TGCAGTGCGAGGGGACTTAGCGCAGAAGCTTTCTTT. Protein sequence: CSARGLSAEAFF.

This clonotype was observed at least ten times. This chain links TRBV6-1 with TRBJ2-5, with 10 positions matching TRBD1. This CDR3 is built from 14 residues. Germline values: CDR1 MNHNS, CDR2 SASEGT. V lost 6 bases to trimming and J lost 2 bases; unmatched junction nucleotides: 3. The CDR3 here is CASRGTGAQETQYF. The CDR3 region has the DNA TGTGCCAGCAGGGGGACAGGGGCTCAAGAGACCCAGTACTTC.

This clonotype was detected many times. This chain links TRBV7-9 with TRBJ2-7; D may correspond to TRBD1 or TRBD2 (5 bases each). The CDR3 spans 15 residues. Germline V gene sequence: CDR1 SEHNR, CDR2 FQNEAQ (reference sequence). Trimming took 1 base from V and 0 from J, leaving 10 bases between them. For the CDR3, the DNA is TGTGCCAGCAGCTTAGGGGGGATCCGCTCCTACGAGCAGTACTTC. It is translated as CASSLGGIRSYEQYF. The variable domain in full, completed from reference TRBV7-9 and TRBJ2-7, reads DTGVSQNPRHKITKRGQNVTFRCDPISEHNRLYWYRQTLGQGPEFLTYFQNEAQLEKSRLLSDRFSAERPKGSFSTLEIQRTEQGDSAMYLCASSLGGIRSYEQYFGPGTRLTVT.

This clonotype was seen ten or more times. The rearrangement joins TRBV6-1 to TRBJ1-2; D remains ambiguous. This CDR3 is 14 amino acids long. With 6 bases removed from V and 5 bases from J, the gap between germline ends came to 16 bases. Germline-derived CDR1 and CDR2 are MNHNS and SASEGT. The CDR3 loop is CASRNRQSAYGYTF. The CDR3 coding sequence is TGTGCCAGCAGGAACCGGCAGAGCGCTTATGGCTACACCTTC.

This clonotype was seen ten or more times. The CDR3 nucleotides read TGCGCCAGCAGCCCGTGGAGAGCGGGAGCCTTGGGGGAGACCCAGTACTTC. This encodes CASSPWRAGALGETQYF. The V and J genes are TRBV5-1 and TRBJ2-5; 8 positions match TRBD2. The junction had 16 bases not matched to a gene; V was cut back by 4 bases and J by 5 bases. Germline V CDR1 and CDR2: SGHRS, YFSETQ. The CDR3 consists of 17 residues.

This clonotype has at least ten counts. This CDR3 is CASSFSTGSEQYF. The CDR3 coding sequence is TGTGCCAGCAGTTTTTCGACAGGGAGCGAGCAGTACTTC. J is TRBJ2-7 and V is TRBV6-1; TRBD1 aligns across 7 bases. The CDR3 runs 13 residues. The junction had 7 bases not matched to a gene; V was cut back by 5 bases and J by 6 bases. CDR1 MNHNS and CDR2 SASEGT come from the germline V gene.

V gene TRBV24-1 combines with J gene TRBJ1-2; D possibly corresponds to TRBD1 (6 bases). The CDR3 totals 14 residues. Germline CDR1 and CDR2: KGHDR and SFDVKD. V gave up 4 bases and J gave up 4 bases, with 12 bases separating them. This CDR3 reads CATSDPTGSYGYTF. In DNA, the CDR3 is TGTGCCACCAGTGACCCCACAGGGTCCTATGGCTACACCTTC.

This clonotype has ten or more counts. The V call is TRBV20-1, the J call TRBJ2-7, with a weak D call TRBD2 (5 bases). This CDR3 comprises 12 residues. From germline, CDR1 is DFQATT and CDR2 SNEGSKA (reference sequence). The V and J ends lost 6 bases and 3 bases respectively, with 12 bases between them. The CDR3 bases are TGCAGTGCCGGCGGGCCTTTCTACGAGCAGTACTTC. Residues: CSAGGPFYEQYF.

The chain links TRBV28 to TRBJ1-1; a weak D match, TRBD1 (5 bases). CDR1 is MDHEN and CDR2 is SYDVKM in the germline V gene. The length of the CDR3 is 17 residues. V gave up 6 bases and J gave up 5 bases, with 25 bases separating them. Written as DNA, the CDR3 is TGTGCCAGCAGCCTGGGGTGGGAAACTAGCGGGGGAACTGAAGCTTTCTTT. It specifies CASSLGWETSGGTEAFF.

This clonotype was seen at least ten times. The J gene is TRBJ2-7, the V gene TRBV20-1; 9 bases map to TRBD2. CDR3 length: 15 residues. Unmatched junction bases numbered 9, after V lost 4 bases and J lost 2 bases. Per the germline V gene, CDR1 is DFQATT and CDR2 is SNEGSKA (reference sequence). The CDR3 DNA is TGCAGTGCTACCTCTGGGCCTAGCGGGACCTACGAGCAGTACTTC. Its protein is CSATSGPSGTYEQYF.

This clonotype was counted ten times or more. V is TRBV20-1 and J is TRBJ2-5, with 14 nucleotides matching TRBD2. There are 16 residues in the CDR3. Germline CDR1 DFQATT, CDR2 SNEGSKA (reference sequence). With V trimmed by 6 bases and J by 4 bases, 10 bases remained unmatched. CDR3 protein: CSAPGLAGARGETQYF. As DNA, the CDR3 is TGCAGTGCCCCGGGACTAGCGGGAGCGAGGGGAGAGACCCAGTACTTC.

The chain recombines TRBV5-1 with TRBJ2-3; TRBD2 matches 10 bases. The CDR3 is made up of 16 amino acids. With 5 bases clipped from V and 2 bases from J, the junction kept 8 bases outside the gene matches. CDR1 and CDR2 from the germline V gene are SGHRS and YFSETQ. This chain's CDR3 is CASRTGLADSTDTQYF. CDR3 in DNA: TGCGCCAGCAGAACAGGACTAGCGGACTCCACAGATACGCAGTATTTT.

The chain is built from TRBV5-5 and TRBJ1-4; TRBD1 agrees at 7 bases. From germline, CDR1 is SGHKS and CDR2 YYEKEE (reference sequence). The CDR3 has 17 residues. V was pared by 3 bases and J by 0 bases, with 8 bases of the junction left unmatched. The CDR3 sequence: CASSSIQGHTTNEKLFF. DNA of the CDR3: TGTGCCAGCAGCTCAATACAGGGGCACACAACTAATGAAAAACTGTTTTTT.

In its sample, this clonotype was seen many times. This chain joins TRBV18 and TRBJ2-3; 9 bases align to TRBD2. The CDR3 has 16 residues. Germline V gene sequence: CDR1 KGHSH, CDR2 LQKENI. V shed 2 bases, J shed 2 bases, and the junction held 5 bases outside the gene matches. The CDR3 region has the DNA TGTGCCAGCTCACCAGACCTAGCGGGGATCACAGATACGCAGTATTTT. Translated, it gives CASSPDLAGITDTQYF.